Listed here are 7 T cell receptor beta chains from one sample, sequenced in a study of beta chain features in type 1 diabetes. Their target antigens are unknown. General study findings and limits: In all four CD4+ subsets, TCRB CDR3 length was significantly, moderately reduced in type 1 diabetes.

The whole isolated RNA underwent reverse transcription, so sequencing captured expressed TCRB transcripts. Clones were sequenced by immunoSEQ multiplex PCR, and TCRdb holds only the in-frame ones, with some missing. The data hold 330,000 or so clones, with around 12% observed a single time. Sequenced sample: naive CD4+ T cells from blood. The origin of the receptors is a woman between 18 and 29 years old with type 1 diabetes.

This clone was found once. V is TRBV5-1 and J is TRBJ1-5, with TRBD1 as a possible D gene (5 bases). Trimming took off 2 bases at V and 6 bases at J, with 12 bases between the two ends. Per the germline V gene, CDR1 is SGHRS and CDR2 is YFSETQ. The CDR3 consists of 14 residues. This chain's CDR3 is CASSFGGVGQPQHF. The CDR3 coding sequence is TGCGCCAGCAGCTTTGGGGGGGTCGGTCAGCCCCAGCATTTT.

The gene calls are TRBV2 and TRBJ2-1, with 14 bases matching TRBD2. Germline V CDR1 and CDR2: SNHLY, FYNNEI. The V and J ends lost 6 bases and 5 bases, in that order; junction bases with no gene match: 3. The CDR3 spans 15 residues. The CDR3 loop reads CASRETSGGDNEQFF. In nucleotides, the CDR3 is TGTGCCAGCAGGGAGACTAGCGGGGGGGACAATGAGCAGTTCTTC.

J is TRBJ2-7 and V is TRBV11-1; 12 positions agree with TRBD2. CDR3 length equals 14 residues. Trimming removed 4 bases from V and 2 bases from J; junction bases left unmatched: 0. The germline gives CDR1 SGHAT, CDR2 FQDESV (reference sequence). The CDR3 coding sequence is TGTGCCAGCAGCTGGACTAGCGGGGCCTACGAGCAGTACTTC. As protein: CASSWTSGAYEQYF.

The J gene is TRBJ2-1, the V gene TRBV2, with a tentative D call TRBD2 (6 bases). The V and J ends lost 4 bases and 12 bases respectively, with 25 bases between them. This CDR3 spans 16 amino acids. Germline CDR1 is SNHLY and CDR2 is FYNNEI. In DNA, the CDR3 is TGTGCCAGCAGTGGAGCGGGCACGACTAATGCCCTGGGGCAGTTCTTC. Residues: CASSGAGTTNALGQFF.

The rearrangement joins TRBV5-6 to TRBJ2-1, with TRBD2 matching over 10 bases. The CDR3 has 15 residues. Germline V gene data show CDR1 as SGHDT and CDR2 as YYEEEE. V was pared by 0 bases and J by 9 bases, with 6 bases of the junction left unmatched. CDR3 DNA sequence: TGTGCCAGCAGCTTGGCCCTAGCGGGAGCGGGTGAGCAGTTCTTC. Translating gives CASSLALAGAGEQFF.

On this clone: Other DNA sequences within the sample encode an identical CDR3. This CDR3 is CASSFSYEQYF. In DNA form, the CDR3 reads TGTGCCAGCAGTTTTAGCTACGAGCAGTACTTC. The gene calls are TRBV28 and TRBJ2-7; D is uncertain. V shed 3 bases and J shed 3 bases, with 3 bases lying between them. The CDR3 is 11 amino acids. Germline CDR1 reads MDHEN; CDR2 reads SYDVKM.

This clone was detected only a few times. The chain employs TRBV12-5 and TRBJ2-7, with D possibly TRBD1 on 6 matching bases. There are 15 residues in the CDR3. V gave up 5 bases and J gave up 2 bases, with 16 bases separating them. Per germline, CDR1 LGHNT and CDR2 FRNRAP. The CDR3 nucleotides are TGTGCTAGTGGTCCTATACAGGGCACGACCTACGAGCAGTACTTC. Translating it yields CASGPIQGTTYEQYF.